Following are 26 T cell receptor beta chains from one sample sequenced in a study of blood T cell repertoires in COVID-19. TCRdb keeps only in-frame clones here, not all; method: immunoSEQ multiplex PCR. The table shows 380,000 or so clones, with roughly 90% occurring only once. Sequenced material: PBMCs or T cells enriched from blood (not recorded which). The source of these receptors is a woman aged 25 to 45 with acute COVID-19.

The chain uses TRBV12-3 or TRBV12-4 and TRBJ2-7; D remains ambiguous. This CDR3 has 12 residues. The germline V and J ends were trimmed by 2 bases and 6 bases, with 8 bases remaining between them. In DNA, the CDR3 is TGTGCCAGCAGTTTACTCTCAGGCGAGCAGTACTTC. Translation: CASSLLSGEQYF.

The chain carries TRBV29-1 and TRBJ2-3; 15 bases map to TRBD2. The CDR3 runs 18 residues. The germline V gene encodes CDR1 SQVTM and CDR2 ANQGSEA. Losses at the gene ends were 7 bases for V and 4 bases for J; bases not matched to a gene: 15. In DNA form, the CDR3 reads TGCAGCGGACGCGGACTAGCGGGGGGGTTGGGTTTAGCAGATACGCAGTATTTT. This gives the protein CSGRGLAGGLGLADTQYF.

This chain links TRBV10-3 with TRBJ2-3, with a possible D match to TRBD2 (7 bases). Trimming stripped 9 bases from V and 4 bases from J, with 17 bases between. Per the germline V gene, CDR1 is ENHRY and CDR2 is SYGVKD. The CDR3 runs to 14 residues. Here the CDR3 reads CAIGGGHPADTQYF. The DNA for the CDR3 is TGTGCCATTGGGGGGGGCCACCCCGCAGATACGCAGTATTTT.

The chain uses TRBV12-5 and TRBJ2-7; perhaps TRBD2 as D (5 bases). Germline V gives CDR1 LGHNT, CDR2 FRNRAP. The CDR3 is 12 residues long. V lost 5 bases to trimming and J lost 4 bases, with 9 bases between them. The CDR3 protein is CASGPGVYEQYF. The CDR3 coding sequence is TGTGCTAGTGGTCCCGGGGTATACGAGCAGTACTTC.

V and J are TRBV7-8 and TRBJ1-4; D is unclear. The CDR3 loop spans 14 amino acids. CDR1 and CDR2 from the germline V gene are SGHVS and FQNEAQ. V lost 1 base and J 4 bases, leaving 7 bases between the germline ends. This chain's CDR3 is CASSLVAGNEKLFF. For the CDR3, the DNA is TGTGCCAGCAGCTTAGTGGCGGGTAATGAAAAACTGTTTTTT.

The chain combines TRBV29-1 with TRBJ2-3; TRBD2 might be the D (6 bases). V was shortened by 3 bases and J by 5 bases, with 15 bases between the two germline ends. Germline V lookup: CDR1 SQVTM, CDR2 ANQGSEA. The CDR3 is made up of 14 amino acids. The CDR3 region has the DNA TGCAGCGTTGAGGGGAGAGCGGGTATAGATACGCAGTATTTT. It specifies CSVEGRAGIDTQYF.

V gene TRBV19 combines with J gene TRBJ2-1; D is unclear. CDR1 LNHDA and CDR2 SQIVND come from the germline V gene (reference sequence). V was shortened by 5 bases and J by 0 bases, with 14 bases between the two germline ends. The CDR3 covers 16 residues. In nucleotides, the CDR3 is TGTGCCAGTAGTTCCATGAGCGCCCGCTCCTACAATGAGCAGTTCTTC. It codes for CASSSMSARSYNEQFF.

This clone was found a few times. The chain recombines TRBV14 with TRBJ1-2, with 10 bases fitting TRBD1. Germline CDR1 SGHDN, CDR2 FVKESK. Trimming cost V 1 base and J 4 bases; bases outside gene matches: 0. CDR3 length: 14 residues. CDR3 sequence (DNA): TGTGCCAGCAGCCAAGGGACAGGGGGCTATGGCTACACCTTC. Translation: CASSQGTGGYGYTF.

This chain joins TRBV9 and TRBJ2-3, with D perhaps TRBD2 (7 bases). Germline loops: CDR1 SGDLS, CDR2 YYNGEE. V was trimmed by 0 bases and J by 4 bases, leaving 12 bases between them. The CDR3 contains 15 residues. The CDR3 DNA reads TGTGCCAGCAGCGTAGCTGGGGGGGCCGCAGATACGCAGTATTTT. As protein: CASSVAGGAADTQYF.

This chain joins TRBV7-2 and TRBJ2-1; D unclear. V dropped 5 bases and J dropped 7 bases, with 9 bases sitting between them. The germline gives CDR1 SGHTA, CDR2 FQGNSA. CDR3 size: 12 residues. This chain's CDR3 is CASSLRFNEQFF. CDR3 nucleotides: TGTGCCAGCAGCCTCCGGTTTAATGAGCAGTTCTTC. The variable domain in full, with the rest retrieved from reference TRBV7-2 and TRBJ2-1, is GAGVSQSPSNKVTEKGKDVELRCDPISGHTALYWYRQSLGQGLEFLIYFQGNSAPDKSGLPSDRFSAERTGGSVSTLTIQRTQQEDSAVYLCASSLRFNEQFFGPGTRLTVL.

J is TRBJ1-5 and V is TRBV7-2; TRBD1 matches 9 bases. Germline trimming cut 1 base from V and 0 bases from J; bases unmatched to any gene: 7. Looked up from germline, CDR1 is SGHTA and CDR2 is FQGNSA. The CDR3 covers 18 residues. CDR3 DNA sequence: TGTGCCAGCAGCTTAGGGACAGGGGTTGGGGATAGCAATCAGCCCCAGCATTTT. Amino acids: CASSLGTGVGDSNQPQHF.

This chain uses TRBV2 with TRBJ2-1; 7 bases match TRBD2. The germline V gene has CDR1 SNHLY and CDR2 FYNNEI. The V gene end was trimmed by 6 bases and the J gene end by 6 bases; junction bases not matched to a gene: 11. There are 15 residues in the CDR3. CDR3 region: CASRPGTTRVNEQFF. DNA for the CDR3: TGTGCCAGCAGACCCGGGACTACGAGAGTCAATGAGCAGTTCTTC.

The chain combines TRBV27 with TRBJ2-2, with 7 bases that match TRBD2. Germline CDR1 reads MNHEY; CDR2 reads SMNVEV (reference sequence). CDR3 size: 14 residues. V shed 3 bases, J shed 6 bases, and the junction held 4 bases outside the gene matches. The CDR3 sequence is CASSFRGDPGELFF. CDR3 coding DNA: TGTGCCAGCAGTTTTCGGGGGGACCCCGGGGAGCTGTTTTTT.

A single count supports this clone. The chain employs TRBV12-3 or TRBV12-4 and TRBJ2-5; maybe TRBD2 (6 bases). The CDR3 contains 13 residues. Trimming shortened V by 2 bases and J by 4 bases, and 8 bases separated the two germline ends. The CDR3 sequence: CASSLRERETQYF. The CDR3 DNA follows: TGTGCCAGCAGTTTACGGGAGAGAGAGACCCAGTACTTC.

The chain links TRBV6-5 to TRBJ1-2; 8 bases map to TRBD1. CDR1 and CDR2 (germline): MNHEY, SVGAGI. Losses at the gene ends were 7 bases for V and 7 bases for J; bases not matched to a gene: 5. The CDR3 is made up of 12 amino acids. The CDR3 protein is CASKTGGGGYTF. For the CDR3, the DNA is TGTGCCAGCAAAACAGGGGGTGGTGGCTACACCTTC.

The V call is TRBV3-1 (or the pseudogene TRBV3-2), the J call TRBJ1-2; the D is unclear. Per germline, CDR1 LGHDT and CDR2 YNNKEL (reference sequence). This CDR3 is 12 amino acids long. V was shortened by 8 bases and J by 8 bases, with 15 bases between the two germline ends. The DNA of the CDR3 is TGTGCCAGCGGACCACAAGGGAGGGGCTACACCTTC. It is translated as CASGPQGRGYTF.

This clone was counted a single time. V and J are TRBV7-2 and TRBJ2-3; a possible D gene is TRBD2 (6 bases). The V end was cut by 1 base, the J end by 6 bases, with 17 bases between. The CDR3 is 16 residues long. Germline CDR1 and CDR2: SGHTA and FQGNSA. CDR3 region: CASSLGGLPPRDTQYF. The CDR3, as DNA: TGTGCCAGCAGCTTAGGGGGACTCCCCCCACGGGATACGCAGTATTTT. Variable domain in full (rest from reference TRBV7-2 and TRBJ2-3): GAGVSQSPSNKVTEKGKDVELRCDPISGHTALYWYRQSLGQGLEFLIYFQGNSAPDKSGLPSDRFSAERTGGSVSTLTIQRTQQEDSAVYLCASSLGGLPPRDTQYFGPGTRLTVL.

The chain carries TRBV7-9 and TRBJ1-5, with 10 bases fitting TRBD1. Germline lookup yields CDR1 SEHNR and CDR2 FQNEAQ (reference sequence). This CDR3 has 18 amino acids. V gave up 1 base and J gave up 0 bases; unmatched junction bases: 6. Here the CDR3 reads CASSLETGGPHSNQPQHF. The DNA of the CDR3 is TGTGCCAGCAGCTTAGAGACAGGGGGCCCGCATAGCAATCAGCCCCAGCATTTT.

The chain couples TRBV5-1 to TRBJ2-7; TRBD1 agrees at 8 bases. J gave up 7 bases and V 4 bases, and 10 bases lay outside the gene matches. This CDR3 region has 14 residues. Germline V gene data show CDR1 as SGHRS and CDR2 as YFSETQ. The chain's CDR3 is CASSLDRVSGEQYF. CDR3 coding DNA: TGCGCCAGCAGCCTGGACAGGGTATCGGGGGAGCAGTACTTC. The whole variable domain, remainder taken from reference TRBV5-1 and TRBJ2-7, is KAGVTQTPRYLIKTRGQQVTLSCSPISGHRSVSWYQQTPGQGLQFLFEYFSETQRNKGNFPGRFSGRQFSNSRSEMNVSTLELGDSALYLCASSLDRVSGEQYFGPGTRLTVT.

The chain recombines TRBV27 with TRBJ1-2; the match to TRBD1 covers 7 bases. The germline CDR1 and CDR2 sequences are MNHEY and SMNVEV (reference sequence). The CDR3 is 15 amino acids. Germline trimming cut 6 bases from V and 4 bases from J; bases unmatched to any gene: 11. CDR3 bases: TGTGCCAGCAGGCTGACAGGGTCCCCCCTCTATGGCTACACCTTC. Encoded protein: CASRLTGSPLYGYTF.

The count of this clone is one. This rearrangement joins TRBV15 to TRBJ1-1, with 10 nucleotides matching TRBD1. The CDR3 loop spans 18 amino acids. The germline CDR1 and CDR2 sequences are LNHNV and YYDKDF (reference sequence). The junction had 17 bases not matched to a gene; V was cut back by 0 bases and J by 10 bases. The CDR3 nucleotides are TGTGCCACCAGCAGAGATGGGGGGACAGGGGTCCCTCTCTCTAGAGCTTTCTTT. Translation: CATSRDGGTGVPLSRAFF.

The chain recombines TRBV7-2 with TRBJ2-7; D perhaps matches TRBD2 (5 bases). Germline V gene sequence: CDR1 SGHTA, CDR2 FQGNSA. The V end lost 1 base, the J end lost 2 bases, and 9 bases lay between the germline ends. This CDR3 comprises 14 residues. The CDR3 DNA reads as TGTGCCAGCAGCTTAGGCGACGGGACCTACGAGCAGTACTTC. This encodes CASSLGDGTYEQYF.

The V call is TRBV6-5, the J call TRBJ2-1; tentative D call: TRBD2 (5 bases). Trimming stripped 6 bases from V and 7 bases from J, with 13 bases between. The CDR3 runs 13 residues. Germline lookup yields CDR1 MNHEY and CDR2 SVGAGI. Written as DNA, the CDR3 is TGTGCCAGCAGCACAACTAGTCTTAATGAGCAGTTCTTC. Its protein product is CASSTTSLNEQFF.

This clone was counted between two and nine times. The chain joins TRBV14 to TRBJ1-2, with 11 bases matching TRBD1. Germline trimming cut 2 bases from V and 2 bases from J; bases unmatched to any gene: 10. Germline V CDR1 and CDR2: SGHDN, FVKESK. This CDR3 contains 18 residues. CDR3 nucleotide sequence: TGTGCCAGCAGCCAAATGCCGGGACAGGGGGTTTCCAACTATGGCTACACCTTC. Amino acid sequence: CASSQMPGQGVSNYGYTF.

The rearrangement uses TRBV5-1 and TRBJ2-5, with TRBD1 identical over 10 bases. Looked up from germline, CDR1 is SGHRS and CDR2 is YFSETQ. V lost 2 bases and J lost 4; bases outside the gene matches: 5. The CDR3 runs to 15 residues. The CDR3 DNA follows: TGCGCCAGCAGCTTTAGACAGGGGGCACGAGAGACCCAGTACTTC. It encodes CASSFRQGARETQYF.

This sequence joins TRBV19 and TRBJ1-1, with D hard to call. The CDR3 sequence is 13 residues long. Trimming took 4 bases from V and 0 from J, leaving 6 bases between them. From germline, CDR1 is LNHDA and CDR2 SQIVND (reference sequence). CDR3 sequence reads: CASSTYLNTEAFF. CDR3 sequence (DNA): TGTGCCAGTAGTACCTATTTGAACACTGAAGCTTTCTTT.